This entry is about one TCR beta chain. Its antigen has not been determined. From the germline V gene (reference sequence), CDR1 is LNHDA and CDR2 is SQIVND. V is trimmed back by 4 bases and J by 5 bases, and the junction contains 5 bases that no gene match accounts for. From its cysteine to its phenylalanine, the CDR3 spans 15 amino acids. Of all the DNA, just the CDR3 is kept, 45 bases in frame from base 1. The protocol used for the library was the immunoSEQ multiplex PCR assay. A mixture of 60 forward primers for TCR Vbeta segments and 13 reverse primers for TCR Jbeta segments was used in the multiplex PCR. A multiplex PCR assay on genomic DNA amplified the CDR3 region of rearranged TCR beta genes. On the Illumina HiSeq System, the amplified TCR beta libraries were sequenced as 87-base-pair reads. Turning to the authors' computational methods: A later analysis counted 65 million to 90 million unique TCR beta chains across the 500 to 850 repertoires, and roughly 11 million of these chains were shared by at least two donors. To remove PCR and sequencing errors, raw reads were error-corrected and collapsed into unique sequences using a nearest-neighbor algorithm that merged closely related sequences. To assign V, D and J gene segments, CDR3 sequences were aligned to IMGT reference sequences. For a sequence to be retained, at least a six-nucleotide match to both a V gene segment and a J gene segment was required. A rearrangement was called productive if the CDR3 had no stop codons and remained in frame with V and J, and every other rearrangement was called non-productive. Following IMGT convention, CDR3 was defined as the stretch from the second conserved V-encoded cysteine up to the conserved J-encoded phenylalanine. Sequences without an unambiguous match to a single V gene segment were excluded from the earlier analysis of approximately 600 of the donors. In an earlier analysis of approximately 610 of the donors, V segments were called functional above 56.7% productive rearrangements and were called segregating when the between-donor standard deviation exceeded 5%. A statistical classification framework was built for diagnosing cytomegalovirus status from the catalog of TCR beta chain sequences. In a later analysis, V and J genes were assigned by comparing TCR nucleotide sequences against IMGT/GENE-DB human TR gene sequences. Using the TCRdist pipeline, a later analysis assigned CDR3 sequences along with most-parsimonious VDJ recombination scenarios. In a later analysis, each TCR beta chain was defined by its CDR3 amino acid sequence together with its V-gene family, and reads without a unique V-gene family were excluded. To address suspected cross-contamination and a sequencing artifact, a later analysis removed 550 to 750 highly shared, low-generation-probability nucleotide sequences. In a later analysis, a clonal expansion index for each public chain was calculated from normalized within-repertoire ranks of inferred template counts. In a later analysis, generation probabilities were computed using a VDJ recombination model fitted to out-of-frame rearrangements, and the results were checked against IGoR. A later analysis scored TCR-TCR, TCR-HLA and TCR-CMV co-occurrence with hypergeometric tests, applying a repertoire-size bias correction to TCR pairs. To estimate false discovery rates, a later analysis permuted the HLA or CMV assignments 20 times. In a later analysis, co-occurring TCRs were grouped using DBSCAN, with TCRdist sequence similarity added in when clustering inside HLA-allele-positive subsets. Repertoires with fewer than 30,000 or more than 120,000 public chains were left out of co-occurrence clustering, as were about 5 repertoires with anomalous nucleotide sharing. Imported from immuneACCESS, the table was reduced by TCRdb to in-frame sequences with V and J called. These copies leave out some clones; in studies compared against another copy, an unresolved V gene accounts for under half, and the cause of the remainder is not known. V, J and clone size are taken as reported in that table, and D and trimming were inferred from the DNA itself. The table kept for this sample lists about 190,000 clones. The leading ten clones occupy less than 6.5% of the sample.

The cohort was made up of roughly 670 healthy bone marrow donors. Cohort members were all nominally healthy when sampled, although unrecorded immune exposures were likely present. The donor tested CMV seronegative and was one of the 352 seronegative cohort members. A peripheral blood sample was provided by each donor, and peripheral blood mononuclear cells were used for TCR beta sequencing. Genomic DNA was extracted from the blood cell samples with the Qiagen DNeasy Blood Extraction Kit. The source of the sample is a study of cytomegalovirus exposure and HLA in healthy donors (dated by TCRdb to between 2016 and 2019). Study-level background: An earlier analysis of some 550 of the donors reported approximately 290 Gb of sequence data and 117 million unique TCR beta sequences from about 200 million T cells. An early release that covered about 600 HLA-typed donors contained about 300 gigabases of sequencing data and 65 million to 100 million unique TCR sequences. Of the 350 to 450 genotyped donors, 80% to 90% were placed in the genetic ancestry cluster associated with self-reported Caucasian donors. The study aimed to test whether cataloging public T cell receptors could reveal signatures of past pathogen exposure. The T cell repertoires of around 670 subjects were profiled by immunosequencing and related to cytomegalovirus serostatus. A separate validation cohort of 100 to 150 different subjects was used in addition to the 666-subject first cohort. The study combined high-throughput TCR immunosequencing, statistical association of individual TCRs with disease status, and machine learning to predict cytomegalovirus infection status. A later analysis re-examined previously published TCR beta repertoires from just over 650 donors and added high-resolution HLA genotyping to investigate patterns of TCR occurrence. Rather than drawing on any new phenotypic data, the later analysis identified candidate immune exposures from TCR beta sequences and the way those sequences occurred across donors. To decide whether each TCR beta V gene segment behaved as functional or pseudogenic, an earlier analysis of fewer than 750 of the donors relied on high-throughput TCR beta sequencing. Donor age, sex, ethnicity and CMV serostatus were collected together with the repertoire data. Genome-wide SNP genotypes for about 55% of the 666 donors were used in a later genetic analysis, which treated that subset as a discovery cohort. Every repertoire in the discovery cohort had been generated on one and the same sequencing platform. HLA typing covered class I and class II loci at four-digit resolution. Typing coverage varied by locus: 629-630 donors for A, B, C, DRB1 and DQB1; about 520 for DQA1; about 600 for DPA1; some 470 for DPB1. Four or five DR-DQ haplotypes were handled as single units for association and clustering because linkage in the cohort was strong. Across approximately 400 genotyped donors of the cohort, an average of about 200,000 unique TCR beta nucleotide sequences per donor were sequenced, and roughly a sixth of those sequences were non-productive. Beyond this particular receptor, the publication reports: Specific HLA alleles were associated with roughly 17,000 TCR beta sequences at a false discovery rate of 0.05 in a later analysis. In a later genetic analysis, fewer N-insertions in productive TCRs were reported among donors in an Asian-associated ancestry cluster than the roughly 700-donor mean. The cohort was sequenced for TCR beta chains only, and without alpha or paired-chain data the features that could be detected were limited. Most TCR sequences were observed very rarely across donors, whereas some public TCRs were present in many individuals. Most CMV-associated TCR beta chains appeared to be HLA-restricted in a later analysis, and the HLA associations seemed to be driven largely by CMV exposure. In a later analysis, TCR association rates were found to vary across HLA loci, with the most associated TCRs seen for DRB1 alleles and the fewest for HLA-C alleles. According to the authors, the approach could potentially be generalized to other disease states and immunological phenotypes. A later analysis found that HLA-associated TCR beta chains were more clonally expanded and had lower generation probabilities than equally common non-associated chains. A further reported finding was that TCR beta sequences accurately predicted the HLA-A and HLA-B alleles for most subjects in the first cohort. The classifier was reported to diagnose cytomegalovirus status with high specificity and sensitivity in both the original cohort and the validation cohort. An earlier analysis of approximately 540 of the donors showed that most TCR beta V segments appeared in productive rearrangements either about 90% or about 30% of the time, which broadly matched IMGT annotations. In the study, some 160 TCR beta chains were listed as associated with cytomegalovirus. In vitro tests confirmed that a few of the cytomegalovirus-associated TCR beta chains recognize cytomegalovirus antigens. In a later genetic analysis, a missense DCLRE1C variant was associated with V-gene and J-gene trimming of TCR beta chains, and the association was replicated in an independent cohort. Because some donors lacked HLA typing at each locus, the association tests relied only on the typed subset. Roughly uniform sequencing depth across donors was assumed in presence/absence analyses, although this assumption may not hold. Strong co-occurrence of HLA alleles, especially DR and DQ, made assigning TCR associations to individual alleles difficult. Some IMGT-functional V segments, including TRBV6-2 and TRBV6-3, could not be told apart with the 87-base-pair reads, so those segments were excluded. Because counts were too low, roughly 17 rarely observed V segments, including chromosome 9 orphons, were left out of the earlier analysis of 587 of the donors. Correlated functional status among segregating V segments might reflect linkage disequilibrium, but an unknown experimental factor could not be ruled out. CMV serostatus was the only immune exposure information available for the cohort. According to a later analysis, parvovirus B19, influenza, CMV and Epstein-Barr virus appeared linked to several top co-occurrence clusters. A group of highly shared sequence variants was considered likely to be a technical artifact of the sequencing pipeline.

The TCR was taken from a man aged 30 to 45 in good health and CMV-seronegative. What was sequenced was PBMCs. The V gene is TRBV19 and the J gene is TRBJ1-5; TRBD1 agrees with 10 junctional bases. The DNA sequence follows: TGTGCCAGTAGTAGGGGACAGGGGTTTGATCAGCCCCAGCATTTT. This sequence encodes CASSRGQGFDQPQHF.